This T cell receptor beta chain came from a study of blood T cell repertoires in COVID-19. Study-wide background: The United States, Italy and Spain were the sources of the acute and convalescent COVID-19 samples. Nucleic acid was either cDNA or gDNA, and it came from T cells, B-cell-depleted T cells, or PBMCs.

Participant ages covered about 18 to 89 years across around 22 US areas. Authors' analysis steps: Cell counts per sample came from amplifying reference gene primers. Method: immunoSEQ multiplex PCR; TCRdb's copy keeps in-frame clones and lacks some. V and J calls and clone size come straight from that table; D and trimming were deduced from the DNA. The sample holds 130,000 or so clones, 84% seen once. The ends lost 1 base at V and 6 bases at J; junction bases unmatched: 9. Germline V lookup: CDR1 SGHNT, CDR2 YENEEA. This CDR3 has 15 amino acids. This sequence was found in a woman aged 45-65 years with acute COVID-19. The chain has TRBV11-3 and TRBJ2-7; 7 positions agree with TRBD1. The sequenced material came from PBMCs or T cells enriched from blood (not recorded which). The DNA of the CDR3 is TGTGCCAGCAGCTTAGGGGGGACAGACTACGGCGAGCAGTACTTC. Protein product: CASSLGGTDYGEQYF.